Each of the 11 T cell receptor beta chains below was sequenced from the same sample in a study of blood T cell repertoires in COVID-19. Libraries were prepared by immunoSEQ multiplex PCR; TCRdb keeps only in-frame clonotypes and omits some of them. The table includes approximately 360,000 clones, 80% to 90% detected once. The specimen was PBMCs or T cells enriched from blood (not recorded which). The receptors shown here come from a middle-aged man in a cohort exposed to, infected with or recovered from COVID-19 (not recorded which).

This sequence joins TRBV5-1 and TRBJ1-2, with a possible D match to TRBD1 (5 bases). Looked up from germline, CDR1 is SGHRS and CDR2 is YFSETQ. V gave up 0 bases and J gave up 6 bases, with 15 bases separating them. This CDR3 spans 15 amino acids. The CDR3 spells CASSLGGPRGNGYTF. CDR3 coding DNA: TGCGCCAGCAGCTTGGGAGGACCAAGGGGAAATGGCTACACCTTC.

The genes are TRBV2 and TRBJ1-2; D remains unclear. The CDR3 is 13 amino acids. CDR1 is SNHLY and CDR2 is FYNNEI in the germline V gene. Trimming pared 5 bases from V and 1 base from J, leaving 8 bases between. The CDR3 coding sequence is TGTGCCAGCAGTCTTCAGGTTAACTATGGCTACACCTTC. This gives the protein CASSLQVNYGYTF.

The genes are TRBV5-4 and TRBJ1-1; 11 bases are shared with TRBD1. The CDR3 has 13 amino acids. The V segment lost 7 bases and the J segment 4 bases; nucleotides outside the gene matches: 3. Germline lookup yields CDR1 SGHNT and CDR2 YYREEE (reference sequence). CDR3 sequence reads: CASGQGARTEAFF. In DNA, the CDR3 is TGTGCCAGCGGACAGGGGGCGCGCACTGAAGCTTTCTTT.

The chain joins TRBV7-8 to TRBJ2-7; a weak D match, TRBD1 (5 bases). Per the germline V gene, CDR1 is SGHVS and CDR2 is FQNEAQ. The ends were cut back, 5 bases at V and 1 base at J, with 12 bases in the middle. The CDR3 extends over 14 amino acids. The CDR3 loop reads CASSAPDTSYEQYF. The DNA of the CDR3 is TGTGCCAGCAGCGCCCCGGACACATCCTACGAGCAGTACTTC.

V and J are TRBV9 and TRBJ1-5; D may be TRBD1 (5 bases). The CDR3 consists of 15 residues. V dropped 0 bases and J dropped 9 bases, with 16 bases sitting between them. Germline-derived CDR1 and CDR2 are SGDLS and YYNGEE. The CDR3 sequence is CASSVGEQEFWPQHF. CDR3 DNA sequence: TGTGCCAGCAGCGTAGGGGAACAGGAGTTTTGGCCCCAGCATTTT.

V and J are TRBV5-1 and TRBJ1-1; a weak D match, TRBD1 (5 bases). This CDR3 is built from 14 residues. Trimming removed 7 bases from V and 3 bases from J, with 16 bases in between. Germline V gene data show CDR1 as SGHRS and CDR2 as YFSETQ. The DNA for the CDR3 is TGCGCCAGCCGCGGCGGGGCCGGGGACACTGAAGCTTTCTTT. It codes for CASRGGAGDTEAFF.

The chain couples TRBV11-3 to TRBJ2-1; 10 nucleotides agree with TRBD1. In germline, CDR1 is SGHNT, CDR2 YENEEA. There are 15 residues in the CDR3. With 3 bases clipped from V and 4 bases from J, the junction kept 3 bases outside the gene matches. The CDR3 here is CASSLGQGNYNEQFF. Written as DNA, the CDR3 is TGTGCCAGCAGCTTGGGACAGGGGAATTACAATGAGCAGTTCTTC.

The rearrangement links TRBV3-1 (or the pseudogene TRBV3-2) to TRBJ2-2; 7 bases fit TRBD1. After removal of 3 bases from V and 1 base from J, the junction contained 5 bases not matched to a gene. The CDR3 totals 16 residues. Germline CDR1 is LGHDT and CDR2 is YNNKEL (reference sequence). The CDR3 sequence: CASSHLWTGNTGELFF. CDR3 DNA sequence: TGTGCCAGCAGCCATCTATGGACAGGGAACACCGGGGAGCTGTTTTTT.

V gene TRBV19 combines with J gene TRBJ1-2; TRBD1 matches 9 bases. CDR3 length: 17 residues. Germline V lookup: CDR1 LNHDA, CDR2 SQIVND (reference sequence). J gave up 1 base and V 6 bases, and 12 bases lay outside the gene matches. CDR3 loop: CASRVPGQGPINYGYTF. CDR3 DNA: TGTGCCAGTAGGGTACCGGGACAGGGCCCTATTAACTATGGCTACACCTTC.

The J gene is TRBJ1-1, the V gene TRBV19; possible D gene TRBD1, 5 bases. Deletions cut 4 bases from V and 3 bases from J, with 9 bases between. CDR3 length: 13 residues. CDR1 LNHDA and CDR2 SQIVND come from the germline V gene (reference sequence). The CDR3: CASSTGGDTEAFF. Written as DNA, the CDR3 is TGTGCCAGTAGTACGGGGGGGGACACTGAAGCTTTCTTT.

The chain is built from TRBV23-1 and TRBJ2-1; D unresolved. TRBV23-1 is filed as an ORF, its function uncertain. V lost 1 base and J 8 bases, leaving 12 bases between the germline ends. The CDR3 has 14 residues. CDR3 sequence: CASSQLGTGDEQFF. CDR3 DNA: TGCGCCAGCAGTCAATTGGGCACCGGCGATGAGCAGTTCTTC.